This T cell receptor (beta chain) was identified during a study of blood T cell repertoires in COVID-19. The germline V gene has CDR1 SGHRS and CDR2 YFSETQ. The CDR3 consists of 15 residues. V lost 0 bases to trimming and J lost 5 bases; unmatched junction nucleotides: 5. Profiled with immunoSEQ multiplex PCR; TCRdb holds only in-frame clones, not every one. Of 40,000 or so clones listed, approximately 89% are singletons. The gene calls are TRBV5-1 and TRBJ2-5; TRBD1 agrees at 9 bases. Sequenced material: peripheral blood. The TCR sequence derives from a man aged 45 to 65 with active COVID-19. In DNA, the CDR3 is TGCGCCAGCAGCTTGGACAGGGGGCCGGGCGAGACCCAGTACTTC. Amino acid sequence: CASSLDRGPGETQYF.